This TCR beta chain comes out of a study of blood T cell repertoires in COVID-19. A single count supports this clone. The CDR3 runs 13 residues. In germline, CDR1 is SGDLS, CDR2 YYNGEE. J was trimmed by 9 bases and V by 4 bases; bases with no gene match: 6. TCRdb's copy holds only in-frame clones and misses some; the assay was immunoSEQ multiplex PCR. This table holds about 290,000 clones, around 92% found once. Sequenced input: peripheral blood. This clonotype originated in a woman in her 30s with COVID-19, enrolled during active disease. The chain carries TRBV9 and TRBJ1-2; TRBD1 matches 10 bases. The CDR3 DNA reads TGTGCCAGCAGCTTGACAGGGGGCGCGAGCTACACCTTC. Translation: CASSLTGGASYTF.